This entry describes one TCR beta chain. Peripheral blood samples and lesional scalp punch biopsies were obtained from alopecia areata patients. From PBMCs, CD4+ and CD8+ T cells were sorted. RNA extraction and reverse transcription yielded cDNA as sequencing template. Method: immunoSEQ multiplex PCR; TCRdb's copy keeps in-frame clones and lacks some. The table has about 150,000 clones, around 55% seen once. These data come from a study of CD8+ T cells in alopecia areata. V was shortened by 0 bases and J by 6 bases, with 6 bases between the two germline ends. Germline assignment: CDR1 LNHNV and CDR2 YYDKDF (reference sequence). The CDR3 runs 13 residues.

Sequencing used CD8+ T cells sorted from blood, obtained at week 0. The chain couples TRBV15 to TRBJ1-5; D gene ambiguous. The sequence was collected from a human donor with alopecia areata. Here the CDR3 reads CATSRDKSQPQHF. The CDR3 region has the DNA TGTGCCACCAGCAGAGATAAGAGTCAGCCCCAGCATTTT.